This T cell receptor beta chain was documented in a study of T cells in pancreatic ductal adenocarcinoma. Study outcomes and limitations: Tumor and blood clonality did not differ significantly, about 0.1 versus 0.07. Compared with tumor, blood showed more total productive templates and roughly 8-fold more clonotypes.

Only in-frame clones appear in the TCRdb table, and some are missing; sequencing was by immunoSEQ multiplex PCR. The sample carries about 9,000 clones, roughly 89% recorded once. No neoadjuvant therapy was given to the selected pancreatic ductal adenocarcinoma patients before their surgery. Comment on this clone: The antigen is undetermined.

The sequencing sample was made of PBMCs. This clonotype was sampled from a human donor with pancreatic ductal adenocarcinoma.

CDR3 residues: CASSSTTGSNEKLFF. The CDR3 bases are TGTGCCAGCAGCTCAACGACCGGGAGTAATGAAAAACTGTTTTTT. The chain employs TRBV5-4 and TRBJ1-4; D is ambiguous. CDR1 is SGHNT, CDR2 YYREEE, per germline (reference sequence). Trimming took 3 bases from V and 4 from J, leaving 13 bases between them. The CDR3 runs 15 residues.